The clone carrying this T cell receptor (beta chain) was counted many times. Its antigen is as yet unknown. Uncontrolled infection, other autoimmune disease, pregnancy and lactation each barred patients from inclusion. This entry is derived from a study of T cells in Graves' hyperthyroidism and ophthalmopathy. Study-wide results and limits: Onset of ophthalmopathy came a median 6.5 months after the model predicted it. Ophthalmopathy and stable hyperthyroidism were told apart by a 13 V-J model.

Researchers amplified the TCR beta CDR3 regions from RNA transcripts. HTBI primers drove first-round RT-PCR of the TCR CDR3. TCRdb passed the multiplex PCR reads through MiXCR, listing each CDR3 protein once. The sample has 300,000 to 450,000 distinct CDR3 sequences; 15% to 20% are singletons. The CDR3 has 15 residues. V gave up 6 bases and J gave up 1 base; unmatched junction bases: 9. Germline-derived CDR1 and CDR2 are SNHLY and FYNNEI. This chain uses TRBV2 with TRBJ2-7; 7 positions agree with TRBD1. The sequencing sample was made of blood. This clonotype originated in a woman aged 40 to 49 with Graves' ophthalmopathy. DNA for the CDR3: TGTGCCAGCAGCCTTGACAGGGTGTCTTCCTACGAGCAGTACTTC. This encodes CASSLDRVSSYEQYF.